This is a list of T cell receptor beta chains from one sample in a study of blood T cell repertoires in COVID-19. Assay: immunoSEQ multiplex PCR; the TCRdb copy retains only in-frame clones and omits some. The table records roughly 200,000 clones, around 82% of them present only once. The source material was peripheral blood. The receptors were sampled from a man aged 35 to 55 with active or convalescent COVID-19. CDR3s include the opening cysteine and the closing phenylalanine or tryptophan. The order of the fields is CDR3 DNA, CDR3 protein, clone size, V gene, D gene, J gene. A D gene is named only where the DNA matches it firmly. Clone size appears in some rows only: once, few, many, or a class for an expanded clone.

TGCGCCAGCAGAGAGGGGACACTTAGCAATCAGCCCCAGCATTTT | CASREGTLSNQPQHF | NA | TRBV5-1 | NA | TRBJ1-5
TGTGCCATCAGTACTTGGGGCGGGGTCTACGAGCAGTACTTC | CAISTWGGVYEQYF | NA | TRBV10-3 | NA | TRBJ2-7
TGTGCCAGCAGCTTCTCGGGACAGAGCTCCTATAATTCACCCCTCCACTTT | CASSFSGQSSYNSPLHF | NA | TRBV5-6 | TRBD1 | TRBJ1-6
TGTGCCAGCAGCTTAGATCTGAGACAGGGGCCCGGGGAGCTGTTTTTT | CASSLDLRQGPGELFF | NA | TRBV11-2 | TRBD1 | TRBJ2-2
TGTGCCAGCAGTTACTCCCGCGGGTCCGAGCAGTACTTC | CASSYSRGSEQYF | NA | TRBV6-2/TRBV6-3 | NA | TRBJ2-7
TGTGCCAGCAGCTTCGAGGCGGGGGCGTACGAGCAGTACTTC | CASSFEAGAYEQYF | few | TRBV11-2 | NA | TRBJ2-7
TGTGCCAGCAGTTACGGGGGGAGCAAGACCCAGTACTTC | CASSYGGSKTQYF | NA | TRBV6-5 | NA | TRBJ2-5
TGTGCCAGCAGCAAACTTGACAGGGGAGAGGATTACAATGAGCAGTTCTTC | CASSKLDRGEDYNEQFF | NA | TRBV21-1 | NA | TRBJ2-1
TGTGCCAGCAGCCACCCGGGGACTGATAAGCAGCATTTT | CASSHPGTDKQHF | NA | TRBV5-5 | NA | TRBJ1-5
TGTGCCAGTAGTATACCCCGAGGGACTGAAGCTTTCTTT | CASSIPRGTEAFF | NA | TRBV19 | NA | TRBJ1-1
TGTGCCAGCAGCTTAGCCCGACAGTCCCAAGAGACCCAGTACTTC | CASSLARQSQETQYF | NA | TRBV7-9 | NA | TRBJ2-5
TGTGCCAGCAGCCAAGATCGACACCCCCAAGAGACCCAGTACTTC | CASSQDRHPQETQYF | few | TRBV3-1/TRBV3-2 | NA | TRBJ2-5
TGTGCCTGGAGTTCTCCATTTGGCAGGGCATCCTACGAGCAGTACTTC | CAWSSPFGRASYEQYF | once | TRBV30 | NA | TRBJ2-7
TGCGCCAGCAGCTTGGATGGACAGGGGGTATCCGGGGAGCTGTTTTTT | CASSLDGQGVSGELFF | NA | TRBV5-1 | TRBD1 | TRBJ2-2
TGCGCCAGCAGTGAGTCCAGATTACAGCCCCAGCATTTT | CASSESRLQPQHF | NA | TRBV10-2 | NA | TRBJ1-5
TGTGCCTCAGCGGGCGGTAACAATCAGCCCCAGCATTTT | CASAGGNNQPQHF | NA | TRBV2 | NA | TRBJ1-5
TGCAGCGTTGGGTTGTGGGGGCATGCCTACGAGCAGTACTTC | CSVGLWGHAYEQYF | NA | TRBV29-1 | NA | TRBJ2-7
TGTGCCAGCAGCCCATGGGCGGGAGTTAGCGAGCAGTACTTC | CASSPWAGVSEQYF | NA | TRBV3-1/TRBV3-2 | TRBD2 | TRBJ2-7
TGTGCCAGCAGCCCCGGGGGATTGAGAAATGAGCAGTTCTTC | CASSPGGLRNEQFF | few | TRBV3-1/TRBV3-2 | NA | TRBJ2-1
TGTGCCAGCAGTGCGGGACAGGGAAGAGACAATGAGCAGTTCTTC | CASSAGQGRDNEQFF | NA | TRBV2 | TRBD1 | TRBJ2-1
TGTGCCAGCAGAAAACAGGGGGACTATGGCTACACCTTC | CASRKQGDYGYTF | once | TRBV27 | TRBD1 | TRBJ1-2
TGTGCCAGCAGCTCCTATGGAGGGGGGGCCCCAGATACGCAGTATTTT | CASSSYGGGAPDTQYF | NA | TRBV7-2 | NA | TRBJ2-3
TGTGCCAGCAAGGGACTAGCGGGCGAGCAGTACTTC | CASKGLAGEQYF | NA | TRBV5-6 | TRBD2 | TRBJ2-7
TGTGCCAGCAGTCCTACGGGGGGCCAACAAGAGACCCAGTACTTC | CASSPTGGQQETQYF | NA | TRBV6-5 | NA | TRBJ2-5
TGTGCCAGCAGCTTCACAGGGGGCGAGGGCTACACCTTC | CASSFTGGEGYTF | NA | TRBV7-9 | TRBD1 | TRBJ1-2
TGCGCCAGCAGCTTGGGGGACAGGGGGTATTATGGCTACACCTTC | CASSLGDRGYYGYTF | NA | TRBV5-1 | TRBD1 | TRBJ1-2
TGTGCCAGCAGCGCAGGGACAGGGGCGGGCGAGCAGTACTTC | CASSAGTGAGEQYF | NA | TRBV6-5 | TRBD1 | TRBJ2-7
TGTGCCAGCAGACCGCGGACAGGGCCAAATGGCTACACCTTC | CASRPRTGPNGYTF | NA | TRBV6-5 | TRBD1 | TRBJ1-2
TGTGCCAGTAGTGACGGGGGGCTGGGCGGGGAGCTGTTTTTT | CASSDGGLGGELFF | once | TRBV19 | NA | TRBJ2-2
TGTGCCAGTAGAGCCGGGACAGGGACCCACAATGAGCAGTTCTTC | CASRAGTGTHNEQFF | NA | TRBV19 | TRBD1 | TRBJ2-1
TGTGCCAGCAGCCAAGCCGGGACAGGCTATAATTCACCCCTCCACTTT | CASSQAGTGYNSPLHF | NA | TRBV5-6 | TRBD1 | TRBJ1-6
TGTGCCAGCAGCCCCTCGCCAGGAGGTACTGAAGCTTTCTTT | CASSPSPGGTEAFF | NA | TRBV9 | NA | TRBJ1-1
TGTGCCATCAGTGGGGGGGGAGGCTACTACGAGCAGTACTTC | CAISGGGGYYEQYF | NA | TRBV10-3 | TRBD2 | TRBJ2-7
TGTGCTAGTGTCCCGGACAGCCACACAGATACGCAGTATTTT | CASVPDSHTDTQYF | NA | TRBV12-5 | NA | TRBJ2-3
TGTGCCTGGAGCACCGGGACTAGTCCCAATGAGCAGTTCTTC | CAWSTGTSPNEQFF | once | TRBV30 | TRBD2 | TRBJ2-1
TGTGCCAGCAGCCCGACAGGAGACTATGGCTACACCTTC | CASSPTGDYGYTF | NA | TRBV6-6 | NA | TRBJ1-2
TGTGCCACACGGACAGGTCAATCGGAAAAACTGTTTTTT | CATRTGQSEKLFF | NA | TRBV2 | TRBD1 | TRBJ1-4
TGTGCCAGCAGTTTACTAGCGGGAGGGCCCCACGAGCAGTACTTC | CASSLLAGGPHEQYF | NA | TRBV27 | TRBD2 | TRBJ2-7
TGCGCCAGCTCGCGACAGGCCAACGCTCCTAATGAAAAACTGTTTTTT | CASSRQANAPNEKLFF | NA | TRBV5-1 | NA | TRBJ1-4
TGTGCCAGCAGCCCCCCGGCTGCGGTCGGGGAGCTGTTTTTT | CASSPPAAVGELFF | NA | TRBV9 | NA | TRBJ2-2
TGTGCCAGCAGCCAAGATTTAGTGGTCACAGATACGCAGTATTTT | CASSQDLVVTDTQYF | NA | TRBV4-2 | NA | TRBJ2-3
TGTGCCTGGGGGCCTGCACTAGCGGGCCTTTACAATGAGCAGTTCTTC | CAWGPALAGLYNEQFF | once | TRBV30 | TRBD2 | TRBJ2-1
TGTGCCAGCAGGCCGGGACAGGGTTTCGCTCGAGATACGCAGTATTTT | CASRPGQGFARDTQYF | NA | TRBV28 | TRBD1 | TRBJ2-3
TGCAGCTTCGGTAGGCACCCGACAGGGGGTGGACAGACCCAGTACTTC | CSFGRHPTGGGQTQYF | NA | TRBV29-1 | TRBD1 | TRBJ2-5
TGTGCCAATTCCCCTAGGGGAGGGACTGGCTACACCTTC | CANSPRGGTGYTF | NA | TRBV21-1 | NA | TRBJ1-2
TGTGCCAGCAGTCCAGGTCGGGAAGCGAACACTGAAGCTTTCTTT | CASSPGREANTEAFF | NA | TRBV6-6 | NA | TRBJ1-1
TGTGCCAGCAGCGTGACTAGCGGGGGGTCCTACAATGAGCAGTTCTTC | CASSVTSGGSYNEQFF | NA | TRBV9 | TRBD2 | TRBJ2-1
TGTGCCAGCAGTTTGGGGGGGACTCCCCCCTATGGCTACACCTTC | CASSLGGTPPYGYTF | NA | TRBV27 | NA | TRBJ1-2
TGTGCCAGCAGTTACGGGGCTAATGTAGGGCACACTGAAGCTTTCTTT | CASSYGANVGHTEAFF | NA | TRBV6-2/TRBV6-3 | NA | TRBJ1-1
TGTGCCAGCTCACCACCGGGTAGGGAGAATGGAAACACCATATATTTT | CASSPPGRENGNTIYF | once | TRBV18 | NA | TRBJ1-3
TGTGCCATCAGTGTGCAGGGCTCTGGAAACACCATATATTTT | CAISVQGSGNTIYF | NA | TRBV10-3 | NA | TRBJ1-3
TGTGCCTGCCGACAGGGGGCTGGAAACACCATATATTTT | CACRQGAGNTIYF | NA | TRBV30 | TRBD1 | TRBJ1-3
TGCAGCGTTGCCACCCAGGTCGCCTACGAGCAGTACTTC | CSVATQVAYEQYF | few | TRBV29-1 | NA | TRBJ2-7